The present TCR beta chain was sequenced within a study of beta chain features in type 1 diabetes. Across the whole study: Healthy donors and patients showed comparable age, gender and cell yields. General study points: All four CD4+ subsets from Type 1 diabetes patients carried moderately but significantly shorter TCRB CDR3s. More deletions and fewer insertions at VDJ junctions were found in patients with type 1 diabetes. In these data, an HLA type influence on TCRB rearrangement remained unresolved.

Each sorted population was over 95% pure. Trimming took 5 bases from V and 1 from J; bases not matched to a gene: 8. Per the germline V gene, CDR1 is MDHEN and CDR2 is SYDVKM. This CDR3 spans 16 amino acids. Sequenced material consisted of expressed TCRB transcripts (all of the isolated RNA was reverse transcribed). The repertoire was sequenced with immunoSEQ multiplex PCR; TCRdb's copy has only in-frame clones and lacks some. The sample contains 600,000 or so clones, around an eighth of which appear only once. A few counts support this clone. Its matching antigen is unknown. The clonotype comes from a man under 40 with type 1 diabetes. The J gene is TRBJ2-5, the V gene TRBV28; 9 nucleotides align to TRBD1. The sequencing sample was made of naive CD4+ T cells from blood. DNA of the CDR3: TGTGCCAGCAGTCCCGGGACAGGGCTCCCCCAAGAGACCCAGTACTTC. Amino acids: CASSPGTGLPQETQYF.